The TCR beta chain described here comes from a study of blood T cells in healthy people across ages. Unmatched junction bases numbered 16, after V lost 8 bases and J lost 4 bases. Germline V gives CDR1 SGHVS, CDR2 FQNEAQ. The CDR3 consists of 16 residues. A second PCR of 7 to 11 cycles used a sample-barcoded 5' primer and a J-beta primer mix. A single record per CDR3 protein comes from TCRdb applying MiXCR to the 5' RACE reads. This sample has approximately 690,000 distinct CDR3 sequences, with roughly 58% found just once. The source is a man between 60 and 75 years old in good health. The V and J genes are TRBV7-8 and TRBJ1-2; TRBD1 aligns across 7 bases. Specimen: blood. Written as DNA, the CDR3 is TGTGCCAGCCTTCTCTCCACAGGGGTGCTAGGCTATGGCTACACCTTC. It translates to CASLLSTGVLGYGYTF.